These T cell receptor beta chains were read from a single sample in a study of blood T cell repertoires in COVID-19. Assay: immunoSEQ multiplex PCR; the TCRdb copy retains only in-frame clones and omits some. The sample shows about 140,000 clones, approximately 80% of them seen only once. The sequenced material came from peripheral blood. The receptors here all came from a woman older than 75 with active or convalescent COVID-19. Each CDR3 is given with its conserved first and last residue. A D gene is named only where the DNA matches it firmly. The size entry is marked missing in some rows and otherwise reads once, few, many or a size class.

D gene	V gene	J gene	clone size	CDR3 protein	CDR3 DNA
-	TRBV28	TRBJ1-3	few	CASSMRNFLLNSGNTIYF	TGTGCCAGCAGTATGAGGAATTTTTTGTTAAACTCTGGAAACACCATATATTTT
TRBD1	TRBV7-2	TRBJ1-2	once	CASSMDRGYGYTF	TGTGCCAGCAGCATGGACAGGGGCTATGGCTACACCTTC
-	TRBV14	TRBJ1-1	-	CASSQDLQDNTFF	TGTGCCAGCAGCCAAGATTTACAGGACAATACTTTCTTT
-	TRBV4-2	TRBJ2-3	-	CASSQDTLIGTQYF	TGTGCCAGCAGCCAAGATACCCTAATCGGTACGCAGTATTTT
TRBD1	TRBV9	TRBJ1-4	-	CASSPTPGGWEKLFF	TGTGCCAGCAGCCCGACACCAGGGGGCTGGGAAAAACTGTTTTTT
TRBD1	TRBV4-3	TRBJ1-4	-	CASSLTGTGTNEKLFF	TGCGCCAGCAGCCTGACCGGGACAGGGACGAATGAAAAACTGTTTTTT
-	TRBV5-1	TRBJ2-4	-	CASSLGEGKNIQYF	TGCGCCAGCAGCTTGGGTGAGGGAAAAAACATTCAGTACTTC
TRBD1	TRBV19	TRBJ1-5	-	CASSISGGGNQPQHF	TGTGCCAGTAGTATTTCAGGGGGCGGTAATCAGCCCCAGCATTTT
-	TRBV5-1	TRBJ2-7	few	CASSGGAGSSYEQYF	TGCGCCAGCAGCGGTGGGGCGGGGAGCTCCTACGAGCAGTACTTC
TRBD1	TRBV7-9	TRBJ2-2	few	CASSPWTGLTGELFF	TGTGCCAGCAGCCCCTGGACAGGGCTCACCGGGGAGCTGTTTTTT
-	TRBV30	TRBJ1-2	-	CAWSDPGVPNGYTF	TGTGCCTGGAGCGACCCAGGGGTACCTAATGGCTACACCTTC
-	TRBV27	TRBJ1-2	-	CASRRQANYGYTF	TGTGCCAGCAGGAGACAGGCGAACTATGGCTACACCTTC
-	TRBV28	TRBJ2-7	many	CASSGGTYEQYF	TGTGCCAGCAGCGGGGGTACCTACGAGCAGTACTTC
TRBD2	TRBV6-2/TRBV6-3	TRBJ2-2	few	CASSGTSGNTGELFF	TGTGCCAGCAGCGGGACTAGCGGGAACACCGGGGAGCTGTTTTTT
-	TRBV7-2	TRBJ1-2	-	CASSLSGVGYTF	TGTGCCAGCAGCTTATCAGGGGTTGGCTACACCTTC
TRBD1	TRBV5-6	TRBJ1-1	-	CASSLYGQGEAEAFF	TGTGCCAGCAGCTTGTATGGACAGGGGGAAGCTGAAGCTTTCTTT
-	TRBV7-9	TRBJ2-6	-	CASSPSVGANVLTF	TGTGCCAGCAGTCCCTCCGTCGGGGCCAACGTCCTGACTTTC
-	TRBV6-6	TRBJ2-1	-	CASSPSSRSYNEQFF	TGTGCCAGCAGCCCAAGTAGTCGCTCCTACAATGAGCAGTTCTTC
TRBD2	TRBV7-9	TRBJ2-1	-	CASSSGLAAYNEQFF	TGTGCCAGCAGCTCGGGACTAGCGGCGTACAATGAGCAGTTCTTC
-	TRBV7-8	TRBJ1-6	-	CASRRPRGSPLHF	TGTGCCAGCCGCCGGCCCCGCGGTTCACCCCTCCACTTT
-	TRBV9	TRBJ2-4	once	CASSVGGVGKNIQYF	TGTGCCAGCAGCGTAGGGGGGGTCGGCAAAAACATTCAGTACTTC
-	TRBV13	TRBJ2-3	-	CASSSEGGAVYTQYF	TGTGCCAGCAGCTCTGAGGGGGGGGCAGTCTATACGCAGTATTTT
TRBD1	TRBV29-1	TRBJ1-1	few	CSVTGGLNTEAFF	TGCAGCGTTACAGGGGGCTTAAACACTGAAGCTTTCTTT
-	TRBV5-1	TRBJ2-3	-	CASSFRSGTDTQYF	TGCGCCAGCAGCTTTCGTTCGGGCACAGATACGCAGTATTTT